The source of this TCR beta chain is a study of cytotoxic CD8 clonotypes in ibrutinib-treated CLL (dated by TCRdb to about 2021). With regard to the full study: The cohort had ten to twelve relapsed/refractory and some 15 treatment-naive patients; 17 to 18 were IGHV unmutated. Partial responses were observed in approximately 24 patients and complete responses in 2; after a median follow-up of around 68 months, remission was maintained in about 15 patients and progression was observed in about twelve. The response samples were drawn at a median of roughly eleven months into treatment, with a range of about 6 to 40 months. On average, each sample yielded about 250,000 productive templates and 80,000 to 95,000 productive rearrangements. Of the approximately 86 people in the trial, 26 had longitudinal samples available. Cryopreserved peripheral blood mononuclear cells were collected before treatment, at response, and at either disease progression or sustained remission. Every remission and progressive disease sample was obtained while ibrutinib was still being received by the patients.

The investigation overall reported the following: Baseline clonality was found to be higher than that of age-matched healthy donors and was strongly correlated with circulating CD8+ T-cell counts. Sampling times were not matched between sustained-remission and progressing patients, and lymph node repertoires were not studied. Public clonotypes were rare and either shrank or stayed stable during treatment, and the rise in clonality at ibrutinib response reflected expansion of private clonotypes. At ibrutinib response clonality went up, during sustained remission it held steady, and at progression it dropped back toward baseline.

The intended sense of this specimen's time point label: approximately 2 years on ibrutinib. Roughly 2 micrograms of genomic DNA were extracted from cryopreserved PBMCs for TCR beta library preparation. Longitudinal blood samples from CLL patients on ibrutinib monotherapy were analyzed using high-throughput TCR beta sequencing. Patients were enrolled in a phase 2 open-label single-center ibrutinib monotherapy trial. For this clone: This receptor's antigen is unknown. No qualities accompany the bases; no much larger clone lies one base away.

The CDR3 covers 14 residues, taking in both the cysteine and the phenylalanine. Of all the DNA, just the CDR3 is kept, 42 bases in frame from base 1. For CDR1 and CDR2, the germline V gene (reference sequence) lists SSHAT and FNYEAQ. A distance of 14 bases separates the germline ends of V and J, which lose 6 bases and 3 bases respectively. The goal of deep resolution MiSeq sequencing was a depth between 1 in 1 million and 1 in 200,000 T cells, and coverage averaged 10x per clonotype. The immunoSEQ hsTCRB Kit was used to generate the TCR beta libraries. In the original analysis: ImmunoSEQ Data Assistant and ImmunoSEQ Analyzer were used for data analysis, and V, D and J genes were assigned according to IMGT definitions. Clonality, which ranges from 0 to 1, was calculated as one minus the normalized Shannon entropy of productive rearrangement frequencies. Public clonotype analysis was restricted to overrepresented clonotypes comprising at least 0.05% of each patient's repertoire. About twelve repertoires from age-matched healthy donors, obtained from immuneACCESS, served as clonality controls. Held by TCRdb, this immuneACCESS table contains in-frame sequences only and omits some clones. Under half of the omission traces to an unresolved V gene where checked; the cause of the rest is unknown. The V and J calls and clone size were taken over from that table, and D and trimming were inferred from the DNA. The sample table holds under 200,000 clones, of which roughly four fifths were seen once. The top ten hold under 5.5% of the sample.

The specimen comprised PBMCs, sampled after 24 months of ibrutinib treatment. The receptor was derived from a human donor with chronic lymphocytic leukemia. The chain uses TRBV7-7 and TRBJ2-5, with the identity of the D gene unclear. The DNA sequence is given as TGTGCCAGCAGTACTTTGGGTCACAAAGAGACCCAGTACTTC. It specifies CASSTLGHKETQYF.